This entry concerns a single TCR beta chain. The target antigen is unknown. This entry comes from a study of PD-1 blockade in classical Hodgkin lymphoma. The study's findings and limits: Newly diagnosed patients reportedly had lower baseline TCR diversity than healthy donors. The diversity seen at baseline in complete responders resembled that of newly diagnosed patients. The CD4+ diversity rise by C4D1 was clearest in complete responders.

Time point here: cycle 4 day 1 (C4D1), after six to seven weeks of nivolumab. Every one of the patients relapsed after autologous stem cell transplantation (brentuximab vedotin exposure was variable). TCRdb keeps only in-frame clones here, not all; method: immunoSEQ multiplex PCR. The sample shows about 47,000 clones, approximately 80% of them seen only once. V dropped 6 bases and J dropped 10; count of bases not matched to a gene: 3. Germline V gene sequence: CDR1 SNHLY, CDR2 FYNNEI. CDR3 length: 11 amino acids. The rearrangement uses TRBV2 and TRBJ1-1; TRBD1 agrees at 9 bases. Sequenced here: peripheral blood mononuclear cells (PBMCs), sampled before the fourth cycle of nivolumab. The clonotype comes from a human donor with classical Hodgkin lymphoma. This CDR3 is CASREDRGAFF. DNA of the CDR3: TGTGCCAGCAGGGAGGACAGGGGAGCTTTCTTT. The variable domain in full, completed from reference TRBV2 and TRBJ1-1, reads EPEVTQTPSHQVTQMGQEVILRCVPISNHLYFYWYRQILGQKVEFLVSFYNNEISEKSEIFDDQFSVERPDGSNFTLKIRSTKLEDSAMYFCASREDRGAFFGQGTRLTVV.